Included here is one T cell receptor beta chain sequence, with context. The sample is drawn from a study of OX40 agonist ivuxolimab in advanced cancers. Study-level information: Every 2 weeks, patients received ivuxolimab intravenously, dosed at 0.01 to 10 mg/kg.

Measured with immunoSEQ multiplex PCR; TCRdb has only the in-frame clones, and not every one. The data hold approximately 72,000 clones, with about 90% observed a single time. The length of the CDR3 is 14 residues. Germline V gene lookup returns CDR1 ENHRY and CDR2 SYGVKD. V gave up 6 bases and J gave up 3 bases; unmatched junction bases: 8. This receptor was obtained from an adult with an advanced solid tumor such as melanoma, head and neck, liver or kidney cancer. This chain joins TRBV10-3 and TRBJ2-7, with TRBD1 matching 7 bases. The sequenced sample was CD4+ or CD8+ T cells sorted from blood, obtained in a trial of the OX40 agonist ivuxolimab. In DNA form, the CDR3 reads TGTGCCATCAGAAGACAGGGTTGGGACTACGAGCAGTACTTC. Translating it yields CAIRRQGWDYEQYF.